A selection of T cell receptor beta chains follows, all from one sample in a study of breast tumors, draining lymph nodes, adjacent tissues. TCRdb re-derived calls from the multiplex PCR reads in MiXCR, one entry per CDR3 protein. Of around 290,000 distinct CDR3 sequences in the sample, roughly 30% are singletons; the top ten hold about 1%. Source material: axillary lymph node tissue. These receptor sequences come from a female donor with breast cancer. Some clones in this sample may be carry-over from other donors' samples. Both conserved end residues are part of each CDR3. A D gene is named only where the DNA matches it firmly. Size is stated for part of the rows, as once, few or many counts, or as a class when the clone is expanded.

abundance	v_gene	d_gene	j_gene	CDR3aa	CDR3nt
many	TRBV20-1	TRBD2	TRBJ2-3	CSASVREGQTDTQYF	TGCAGTGCTAGTGTGCGGGAGGGCCAAACAGATACGCAGTATTTT
many	TRBV11-1	-	TRBJ2-1	CASSSSGRWNGNEQFF	TGTGCCAGCAGCTCATCGGGGCGGTGGAACGGCAATGAGCAGTTCTTC
many	TRBV10-3	-	TRBJ2-3	CAGGVGSDTQYF	TGTGCCGGGGGAGTAGGTTCAGATACGCAGTATTTT
-	TRBV10-3	-	TRBJ1-1	CAISPRGDTEAFF	TGTGCCATCAGCCCCAGGGGAGACACTGAAGCTTTCTTT
many	TRBV7-2	TRBD1	TRBJ1-4	CASKDRGRGEKLFF	TGTGCCAGCAAGGACAGGGGGCGCGGTGAAAAACTGTTTTTT
few	TRBV7-2	-	TRBJ2-4	CASSLEGQGWDKNIQYF	TGTGCCAGCAGCTTAGAAGGTCAGGGTTGGGACAAAAACATTCAGTACTTC
few	TRBV5-4	TRBD1	TRBJ2-1	CASSLPRQGVYNEQFF	TGTGCCAGCAGCTTGCCCCGACAGGGGGTGTACAATGAGCAGTTCTTC
-	TRBV6-5	-	TRBJ2-7	CASTKRGLSNEQYF	TGTGCCAGCACCAAACGGGGACTGTCCAATGAGCAGTACTTC
many	TRBV7-2	TRBD2	TRBJ2-7	CASTVLAGVGEQYF	TGTGCCAGCACCGTACTAGCGGGAGTCGGCGAGCAGTACTTC
many	TRBV30	-	TRBJ1-4	CAWSVAGYEKLFF	TGTGCCTGGAGTGTAGCCGGCTATGAAAAACTGTTTTTT
many	TRBV29-1	-	TRBJ2-1	CSVEERPGVGNEQFF	TGCAGCGTTGAAGAACGGCCGGGCGTTGGGAATGAGCAGTTCTTC
-	TRBV29-1	-	TRBJ1-2	CSVDPGQGLVYGYTF	TGCAGCGTTGACCCAGGACAAGGCCTCGTCTATGGCTACACCTTC
many	TRBV20-1	-	TRBJ2-7	CSASGSWFAYEQYF	TGCAGTGCTAGTGGCTCCTGGTTCGCGTACGAGCAGTACTTC
many	TRBV20-1	-	TRBJ1-5	CSAQKWGGAIYQPQHF	TGCAGTGCTCAAAAATGGGGGGGCGCGATATATCAGCCCCAGCATTTT
-	TRBV24-1	-	TRBJ2-1	CVTSDLGRGNSNEQFF	TGTGTCACCAGTGATTTGGGGCGGGGCAACTCAAATGAGCAGTTCTTC
many	TRBV9	TRBD2	TRBJ2-7	CASSVGGSLTYEQYF	TGTGCCAGCAGCGTAGGCGGGAGCCTCACCTACGAGCAGTACTTC
many	TRBV5-8	-	TRBJ1-3	CASSSYGNTIYF	TGTGCCAGCAGCTCCTACGGAAACACCATATATTTT
many	TRBV20-1	TRBD2	TRBJ2-7	CSATPPLMSSGVGIRGQYF	TGCAGTGCTACCCCCCCCTTGATGTCTAGCGGGGTGGGAATACGAGGGCAGTACTTC
-	TRBV2	-	TRBJ1-2	CASRQGHYGYTF	TGTGCCAGCAGGCAGGGCCACTATGGCTACACCTTC
many	TRBV4-1	-	TRBJ1-6	CASSQEWDRYNSPLHF	TGCGCCAGCAGCCAGGAATGGGACCGTTATAATTCACCCCTCCACTTT
many	TRBV5-6	TRBD1	TRBJ1-5	CASSQQGFDNQPQHF	TGTGCCAGCAGTCAACAGGGGTTTGACAATCAGCCCCAGCATTTT
many	TRBV12-3/TRBV12-4	TRBD1	TRBJ1-4	CASSLAIRGTNEKLFF	TGTGCCAGCAGTTTAGCTATCAGGGGGACTAATGAAAAACTGTTTTTT
few	TRBV20-1	-	TRBJ2-2	CSARDLGAGYTGELFF	TGCAGTGCTAGAGACCTGGGCGCGGGGTACACCGGGGAGCTGTTTTTT
many	TRBV12-3/TRBV12-4	TRBD1	TRBJ2-2	CASSFGDRNTGELFF	TGTGCCAGCAGTTTCGGGGACAGGAACACCGGGGAGCTGTTTTTT
many	TRBV20-1	TRBD2	TRBJ2-7	CSARGTSGRAEQYF	TGCAGTGCTAGAGGGACTAGCGGGAGGGCCGAGCAGTACTTC
many	TRBV15	-	TRBJ2-1	CATSRSQAAGSYNEQFF	TGTGCCACCAGCAGATCTCAGGCTGCGGGCTCCTACAATGAGCAGTTCTTC
few	TRBV6-4	TRBD1	TRBJ2-4	CASSPQTGGKNIQYF	TGTGCCAGCAGTCCCCAGACAGGGGGGAAAAACATTCAGTACTTC
-	TRBV6-1	-	TRBJ2-6	CASSLLAWSSGANVLTF	TGTGCCAGCAGTCTACTAGCTTGGAGCTCTGGGGCCAACGTCCTGACTTTC
-	TRBV11-2	-	TRBJ1-6	CASSPRTSGSDNSPLHF	TGTGCCAGCAGCCCTCGGACTAGCGGGAGCGACAATTCACCCCTCCACTTT
many	TRBV5-6	-	TRBJ1-6	CASSLGGGDDSPLHF	TGTGCCAGCAGCTTGGGTGGAGGAGATGATTCACCCCTCCACTTT
-	TRBV27	TRBD2	TRBJ2-1	CASSSLAGIGNEQFF	TGTGCCAGCAGTTCTTTAGCGGGGATAGGGAATGAGCAGTTCTTC
many	TRBV7-2	TRBD2	TRBJ2-5	CASSYPTSGFQETQYF	TGTGCCAGCAGTTACCCGACTAGCGGATTCCAAGAGACCCAGTACTTC
many	TRBV9	-	TRBJ2-3	CASSEAGSLVF	TGTGCCAGCAGCGAGGCGGGGTCCCTAGTTTTC
many	TRBV7-3	TRBD1	TRBJ2-3	CASSFGQGKGTDTQYF	TGTGCCAGCAGCTTCGGACAGGGGAAGGGCACAGATACGCAGTATTTT
few	TRBV15	-	TRBJ1-1	CATRQNTEAFF	TGTGCCACCAGACAGAACACTGAAGCTTTCTTT
many	TRBV19	-	TRBJ2-3	CASSIQGGTDTQYF	TGTGCCAGTAGTATACAGGGTGGCACAGATACGCAGTATTTT
-	TRBV29-1	TRBD1	TRBJ1-2	CSVADRTNAF	TGCAGCGTCGCGGACAGGACCAACGCCTTC
-	TRBV12-3/TRBV12-4	-	TRBJ2-1	CAGSLRGKISYNEQFF	TGTGCCGGCAGTCTAAGGGGGAAGATCTCCTACAATGAGCAGTTCTTC
-	TRBV2	-	TRBJ2-3	CASSRTRGGYTDTQYF	TGTGCCAGCTCCCGCACACGGGGCGGCTACACAGATACGCAGTATTTT
many	TRBV9	TRBD1	TRBJ2-5	CASSVGDRIIETQYF	TGTGCCAGCAGCGTAGGGGACAGAATCATAGAGACCCAGTACTTC
-	TRBV9	TRBD1	TRBJ1-1	CASSVGTGAEAFF	TGTGCCAGCAGCGTAGGGACAGGGGCTGAAGCTTTCTTT
many	TRBV11-3	-	TRBJ2-1	CASSLGWQNNEQFF	TGTGCCAGCAGCTTAGGTTGGCAGAACAATGAGCAGTTCTTC
many	TRBV10-3	-	TRBJ2-7	CAISEGQGWNEQYF	TGTGCCATCAGTGAGGGGCAGGGGTGGAACGAGCAGTACTTC
once	TRBV13	TRBD1	TRBJ1-1	CASRTDRVNTEAFF	TGTGCCAGCAGAACCGACAGGGTGAACACTGAAGCTTTCTTT
many	TRBV5-1	-	TRBJ2-5	CASSTNTLMAQYF	TGCGCCAGCAGCACAAACACGTTGATGGCCCAGTACTTC
many	TRBV19	-	TRBJ2-2	CASSTPGGSTGELFF	TGTGCCAGTAGTACCCCCGGGGGTTCTACCGGGGAGCTGTTTTTT